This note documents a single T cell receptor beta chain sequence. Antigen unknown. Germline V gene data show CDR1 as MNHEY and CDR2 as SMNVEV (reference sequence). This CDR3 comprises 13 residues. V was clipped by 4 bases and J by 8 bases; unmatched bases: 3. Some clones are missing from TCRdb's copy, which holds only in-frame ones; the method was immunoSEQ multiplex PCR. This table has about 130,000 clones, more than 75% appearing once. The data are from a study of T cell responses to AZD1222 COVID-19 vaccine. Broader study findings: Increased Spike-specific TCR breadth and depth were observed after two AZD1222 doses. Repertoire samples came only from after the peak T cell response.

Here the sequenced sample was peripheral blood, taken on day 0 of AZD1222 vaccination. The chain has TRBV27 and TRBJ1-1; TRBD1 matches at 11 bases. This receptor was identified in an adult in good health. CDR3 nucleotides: TGTGCCAGCAGTTGGACAGGGGGCTTAGAAGCTTTCTTT. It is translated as CASSWTGGLEAFF.